This T cell receptor beta chain stems from a study of blood T cell repertoires in COVID-19. Overall study context: T cells, B-cell-depleted T cells, or PBMCs supplied cDNA or gDNA.

The CDR3 sequence is 15 residues long. The germline CDR1 and CDR2 sequences are SGHDT and YYEEEE. The V segment lost 2 bases and the J segment 4 bases; nucleotides outside the gene matches: 8. The authors' processing: Reference gene primers were amplified, and this amplification served to estimate nucleated cell counts. Sequencing was performed with immunoSEQ multiplex PCR; in TCRdb, only in-frame clones are kept and a portion is missing. V and J calls and clone size are given by that table; D and trimming were obtained from the DNA. Here the sample spans fewer than 200,000 clones, 70% to 90% being singletons.

The source is a man between 60 and 75 years old with active or convalescent COVID-19. Sequencing input: peripheral blood. This chain connects TRBV5-6 to TRBJ1-2; 7 bases match TRBD1. The CDR3 coding sequence is TGTGCCAGCAGCTTTGGGTACAGACAGGGCTATGGCTACACCTTC. It yields the protein CASSFGYRQGYGYTF.